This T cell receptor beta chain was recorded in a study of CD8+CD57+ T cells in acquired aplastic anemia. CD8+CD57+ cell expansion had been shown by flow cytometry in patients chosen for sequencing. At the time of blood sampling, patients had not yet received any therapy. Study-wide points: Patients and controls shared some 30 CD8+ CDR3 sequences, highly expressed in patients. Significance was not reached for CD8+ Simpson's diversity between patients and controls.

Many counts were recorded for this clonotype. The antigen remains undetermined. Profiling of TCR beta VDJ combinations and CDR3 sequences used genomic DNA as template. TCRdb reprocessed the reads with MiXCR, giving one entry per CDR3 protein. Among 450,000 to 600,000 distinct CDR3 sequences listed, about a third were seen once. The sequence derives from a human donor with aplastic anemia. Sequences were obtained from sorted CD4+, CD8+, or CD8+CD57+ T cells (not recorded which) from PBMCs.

The CDR3 spells CASSPSTGSYNSPLHF. CDR3 DNA sequence: TGTGCCAGCAGCCCGTCGACAGGGTCCTATAATTCACCCCTCCACTTT. V usage is TRBV7-2 and J usage is TRBJ1-6, with 7 bases matching TRBD1. The V gene's germline CDR1 is SGHTA and CDR2 FQGNSA. The CDR3 has 16 residues. V lost 5 bases to trimming and J lost 1 base; unmatched junction nucleotides: 5.